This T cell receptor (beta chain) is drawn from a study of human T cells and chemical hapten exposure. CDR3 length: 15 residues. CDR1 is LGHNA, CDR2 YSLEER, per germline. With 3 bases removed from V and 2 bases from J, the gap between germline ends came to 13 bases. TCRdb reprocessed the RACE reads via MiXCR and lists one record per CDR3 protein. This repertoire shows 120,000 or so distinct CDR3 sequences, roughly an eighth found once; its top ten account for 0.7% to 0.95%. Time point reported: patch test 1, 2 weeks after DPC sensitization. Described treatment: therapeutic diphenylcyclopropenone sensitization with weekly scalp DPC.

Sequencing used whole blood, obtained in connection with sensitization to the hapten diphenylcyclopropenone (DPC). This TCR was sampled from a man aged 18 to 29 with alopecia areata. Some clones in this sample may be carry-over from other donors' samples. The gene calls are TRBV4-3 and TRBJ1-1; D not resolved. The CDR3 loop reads CASSHSTAPNTEAFF. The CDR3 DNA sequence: TGCGCCAGCAGCCATTCGACGGCTCCTAACACTGAAGCTTTCTTT.